These 9 T cell receptor beta chains were all obtained from the same sample, sequenced in a study of T cell responses to AZD1222 COVID-19 vaccine. Sequenced by immunoSEQ multiplex PCR; TCRdb stores in-frame clones only, minus some. The profile shows 180,000 or so clones, 90% to 95% of them singletons. The starting material was peripheral blood, obtained 28 days after the second AZD1222 dose. Receptor source: an adult who received the AZD1222 COVID-19 vaccine.

The chain employs TRBV7-9 and TRBJ2-2, with D unclear. The CDR3 extends over 15 amino acids. Germline-derived CDR1 and CDR2 are SEHNR and FQNEAQ (reference sequence). Between the trimmed V and J ends, which lost 6 bases and 0 bases, there was a span of 11 bases. This CDR3 reads CASRVQKANTGELFF. The DNA for the CDR3 is TGTGCCAGCAGGGTACAGAAAGCGAACACCGGGGAGCTGTTTTTT.

The chain employs TRBV30 and TRBJ2-1; 9 bases agree with TRBD1. The CDR3 totals 20 residues. Trimming at V came to 8 bases and at J to 1 base, leaving 24 bases not matched to a gene. The germline gives CDR1 GTSNPN, CDR2 SVGIG (reference sequence). The CDR3 DNA reads as TGTGCCGGCGGCGGTCCCCGGGGCTCCCTGGGACAGGGTTCCTACAATGAGCAGTTCTTC. The encoded protein is CAGGGPRGSLGQGSYNEQFF.

V and J are TRBV27 and TRBJ1-5, with a tentative D call TRBD1 (6 bases). This CDR3 comprises 16 residues. Per the germline V gene, CDR1 is MNHEY and CDR2 is SMNVEV (reference sequence). Trimming shortened V by 5 bases and J by 6 bases, and 20 bases separated the two germline ends. CDR3 amino acids: CASSPRGTGSGQPQHF. The CDR3, as DNA: TGTGCCAGCAGTCCACGGGGAACAGGGTCAGGTCAGCCCCAGCATTTT.

Points on this clone: Its ends do not fully match the called genes, so a read error is possible. The chain carries TRBV5-4 and TRBJ1-2, with D tentatively TRBD1 (5 bases). This CDR3 is built from 15 residues. Germline CDR1 reads SGHNT; CDR2 reads YYREEE (reference sequence). CDR3 coding DNA: TGTGCCAGCAGTTTGGGTTCCAGGGTCAACTATGGCTACACCTTC. It translates to CASSLGSRVNYGYTF.

V gene TRBV28 combines with J gene TRBJ1-5; D is undetermined. Trimming left V 3 bases short and J 0 bases short, with 6 bases between. This CDR3 is 14 amino acids long. Germline V gene lookup returns CDR1 MDHEN and CDR2 SYDVKM. In DNA, the CDR3 is TGTGCCAGCAGTTTCCGATATAGCAATCAGCCCCAGCATTTT. Protein sequence: CASSFRYSNQPQHF.

The chain carries TRBV9 and TRBJ2-3; tentatively, D is TRBD1 (6 bases). CDR1 SGDLS and CDR2 YYNGEE come from the germline V gene. This CDR3 contains 12 residues. The V end lost 7 bases, the J end lost 2 bases, and 8 bases lay between the germline ends. In nucleotides, the CDR3 is TGTGCCAGCCAGGGGATCACAGATACGCAGTATTTT. It yields the protein CASQGITDTQYF.

The genes are TRBV3-1 (or the pseudogene TRBV3-2) and TRBJ2-1, with D uncertain. The CDR3 spans 15 residues. The V end was cut by 4 bases, the J end by 0 bases, with 10 bases between. In germline, CDR1 is LGHDT, CDR2 YNNKEL (reference sequence). CDR3 region: CASSRGFSSYNEQFF. CDR3 DNA: TGTGCCAGCAGCCGTGGGTTCTCCTCCTACAATGAGCAGTTCTTC.

CDR3 loop: CASSPRHLVGGPGNEQFF. In nucleotides, the CDR3 is TGTGCCAGCTCACCACGCCACTTAGTGGGAGGGCCGGGCAATGAGCAGTTCTTC. The rearrangement joins TRBV18 to TRBJ2-1; 7 positions match TRBD2. The germline V gene has CDR1 KGHSH and CDR2 LQKENI. Unmatched junction bases numbered 15, after V lost 1 base and J lost 6 bases. The CDR3 runs to 18 residues.

To note about this clone: The germline gene is not matched at one end of the junction; a read error may be the cause. V and J are TRBV9 and TRBJ2-2; D ambiguous. This CDR3 has 18 residues. Germline V gene data show CDR1 as SGDLS and CDR2 as YYNGEE. CDR3 protein: CASSANLHGVRNSGELFF. CDR3 nucleotide sequence: TGTGCCAGCAGCGCCAACCTACATGGGGTTCGAAACAGCGGGGAGCTGTTTTTT.